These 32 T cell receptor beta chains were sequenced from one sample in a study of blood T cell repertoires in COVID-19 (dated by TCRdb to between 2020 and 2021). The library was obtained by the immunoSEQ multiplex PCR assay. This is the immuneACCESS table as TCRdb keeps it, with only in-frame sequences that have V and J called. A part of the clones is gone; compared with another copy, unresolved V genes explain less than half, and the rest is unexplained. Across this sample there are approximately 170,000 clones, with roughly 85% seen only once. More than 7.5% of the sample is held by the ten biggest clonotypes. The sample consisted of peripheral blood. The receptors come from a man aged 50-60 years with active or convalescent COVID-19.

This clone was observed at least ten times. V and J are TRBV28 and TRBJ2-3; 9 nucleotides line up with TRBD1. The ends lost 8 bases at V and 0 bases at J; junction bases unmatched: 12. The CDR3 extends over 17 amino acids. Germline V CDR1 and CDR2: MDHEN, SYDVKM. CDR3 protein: CASYSWGTGRSTDTQYF. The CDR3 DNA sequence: TGTGCCAGCTATTCTTGGGGGACAGGGAGGAGCACAGATACGCAGTATTTT. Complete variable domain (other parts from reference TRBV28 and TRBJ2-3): DVKVTQSSRYLVKRTGEKVFLECVQDMDHENMFWYRQDPGLGLRLIYFSYDVKMKEKGDIPEGYSVSREKKERFSLILESASTNQTSMYLCASYSWGTGRSTDTQYFGPGTRLTVL.

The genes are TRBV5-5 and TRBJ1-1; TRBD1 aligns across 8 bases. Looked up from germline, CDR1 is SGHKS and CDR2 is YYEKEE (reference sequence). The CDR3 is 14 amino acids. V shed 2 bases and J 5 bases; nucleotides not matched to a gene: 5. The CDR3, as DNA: TGTGCCAGCAGCTTCCAGGGGGCAGGGACTGAAGCTTTCTTT. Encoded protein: CASSFQGAGTEAFF. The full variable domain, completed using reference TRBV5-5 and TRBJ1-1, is DAGVTQSPTHLIKTRGQQVTLRCSPISGHKSVSWYQQVLGQGPQFIFQYYEKEERGRGNFPDRFSARQFPNYSSELNVNALLLGDSALYLCASSFQGAGTEAFFGQGTRLTVV.

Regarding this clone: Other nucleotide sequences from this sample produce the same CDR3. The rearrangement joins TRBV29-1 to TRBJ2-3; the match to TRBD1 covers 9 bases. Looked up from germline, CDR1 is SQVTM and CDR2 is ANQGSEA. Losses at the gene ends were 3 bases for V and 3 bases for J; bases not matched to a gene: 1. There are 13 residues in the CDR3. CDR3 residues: CSVEGQGTDTQYF. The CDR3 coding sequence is TGCAGCGTTGAGGGACAGGGAACAGATACGCAGTATTTT.

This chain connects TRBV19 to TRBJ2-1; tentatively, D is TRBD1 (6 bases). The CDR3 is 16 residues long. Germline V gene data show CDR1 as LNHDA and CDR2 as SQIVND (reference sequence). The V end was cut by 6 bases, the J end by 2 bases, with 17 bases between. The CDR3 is CASSRTGNSPYNEQFF. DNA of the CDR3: TGTGCCAGTAGCAGAACAGGGAATAGCCCCTACAATGAGCAGTTCTTC.

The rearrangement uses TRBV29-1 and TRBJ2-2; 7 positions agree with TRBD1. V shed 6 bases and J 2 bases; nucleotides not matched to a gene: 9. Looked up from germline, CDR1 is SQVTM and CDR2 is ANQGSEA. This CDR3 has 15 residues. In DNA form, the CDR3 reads TGCAGCGTCCTCACCGGGACAGATAACACCGGGGAGCTGTTTTTT. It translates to CSVLTGTDNTGELFF.

The CDR3 is CASSHAKRPNEQFF. In nucleotides, the CDR3 is TGCGCCAGCAGCCACGCTAAGCGGCCCAATGAGCAGTTCTTC. This chain uses TRBV4-1 with TRBJ2-1; D perhaps matches TRBD2 (5 bases). Germline lookup yields CDR1 MGHRA and CDR2 YSYEKL. The length of the CDR3 is 14 residues. Trimming shortened V by 3 bases and J by 6 bases, and 12 bases separated the two germline ends.

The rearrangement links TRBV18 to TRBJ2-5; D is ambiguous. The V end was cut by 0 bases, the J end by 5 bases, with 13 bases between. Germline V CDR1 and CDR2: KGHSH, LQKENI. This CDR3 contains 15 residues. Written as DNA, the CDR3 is TGTGCCAGCTCACCACCGCGGATGTTCGGCGAGACCCAGTACTTC. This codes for CASSPPRMFGETQYF. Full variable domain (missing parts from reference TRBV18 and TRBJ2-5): NAGVMQNPRHLVRRRGQEARLRCSPMKGHSHVYWYRQLPEEGLKFMVYLQKENIIDESGMPKERFSAEFPKEGPSILRIQQVVRGDSAAYFCASSPPRMFGETQYFGPGTRLLVL.

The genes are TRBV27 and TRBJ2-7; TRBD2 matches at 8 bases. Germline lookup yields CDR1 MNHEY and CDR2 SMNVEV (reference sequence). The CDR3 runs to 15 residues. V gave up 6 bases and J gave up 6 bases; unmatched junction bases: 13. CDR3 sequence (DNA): TGTGCCAGCAGCCCCGGGGGGGCAGCCCTCGGCGAGCAGTACTTC. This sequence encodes CASSPGGAALGEQYF.

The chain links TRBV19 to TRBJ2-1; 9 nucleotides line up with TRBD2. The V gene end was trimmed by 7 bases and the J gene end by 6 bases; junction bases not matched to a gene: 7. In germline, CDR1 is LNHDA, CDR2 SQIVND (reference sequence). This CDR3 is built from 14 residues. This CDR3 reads CASMLGGRGNEQFF. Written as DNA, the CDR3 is TGTGCCAGTATGTTGGGCGGGAGGGGCAATGAGCAGTTCTTC.

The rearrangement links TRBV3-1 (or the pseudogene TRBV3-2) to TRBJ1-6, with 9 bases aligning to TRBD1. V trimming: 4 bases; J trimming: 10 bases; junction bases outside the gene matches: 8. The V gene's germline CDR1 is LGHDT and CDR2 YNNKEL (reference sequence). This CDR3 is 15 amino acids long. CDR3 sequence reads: CASSPGDRAGSPLHF. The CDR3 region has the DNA TGTGCCAGCAGCCCAGGGGACAGGGCCGGATCACCCCTCCACTTT.

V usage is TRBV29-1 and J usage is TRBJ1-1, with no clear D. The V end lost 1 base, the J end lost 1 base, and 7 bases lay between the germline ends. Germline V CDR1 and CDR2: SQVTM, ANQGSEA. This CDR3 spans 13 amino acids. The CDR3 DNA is TGCAGCGTTGAAGTGTCAGAGAACACTGAAGCTTTCTTT. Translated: CSVEVSENTEAFF.

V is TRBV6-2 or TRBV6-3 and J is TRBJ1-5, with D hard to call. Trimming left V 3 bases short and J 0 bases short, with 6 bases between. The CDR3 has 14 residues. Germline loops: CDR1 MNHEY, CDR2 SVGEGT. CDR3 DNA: TGTGCCAGCAGTTATCCTCTTAGCAATCAGCCCCAGCATTTT. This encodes CASSYPLSNQPQHF.

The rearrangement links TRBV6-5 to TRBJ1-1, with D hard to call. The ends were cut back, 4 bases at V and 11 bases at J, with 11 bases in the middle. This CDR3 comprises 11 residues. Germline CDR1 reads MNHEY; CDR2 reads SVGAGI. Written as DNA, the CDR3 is TGTGCCAGCAGTTCACGTAGAACGGCTTTCTTT. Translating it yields CASSSRRTAFF.

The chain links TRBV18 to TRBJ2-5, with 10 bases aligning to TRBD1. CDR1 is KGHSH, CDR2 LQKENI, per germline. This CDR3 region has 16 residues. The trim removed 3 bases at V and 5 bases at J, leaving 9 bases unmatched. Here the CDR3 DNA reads TGTGCCAGCTCACCGGCGGACAGGGGGGTAGAGGAGACCCAGTACTTC. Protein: CASSPADRGVEETQYF.

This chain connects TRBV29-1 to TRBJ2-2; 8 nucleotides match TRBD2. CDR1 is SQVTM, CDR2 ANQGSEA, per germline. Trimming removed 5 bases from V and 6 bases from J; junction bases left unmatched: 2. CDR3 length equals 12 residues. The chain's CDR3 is CSVRREAGELFF. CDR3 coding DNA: TGCAGCGTTCGGCGGGAGGCCGGGGAGCTGTTTTTT.

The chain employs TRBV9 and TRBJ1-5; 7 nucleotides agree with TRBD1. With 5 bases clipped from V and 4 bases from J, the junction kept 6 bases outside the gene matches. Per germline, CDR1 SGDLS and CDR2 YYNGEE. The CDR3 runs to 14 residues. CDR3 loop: CASSQGQTNQPQHF. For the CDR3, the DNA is TGTGCCAGCAGTCAGGGACAGACGAATCAGCCCCAGCATTTT.

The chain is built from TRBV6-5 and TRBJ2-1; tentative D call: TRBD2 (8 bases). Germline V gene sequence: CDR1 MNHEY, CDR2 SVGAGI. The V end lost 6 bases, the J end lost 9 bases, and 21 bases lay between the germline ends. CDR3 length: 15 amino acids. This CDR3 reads CASSAGRGRPIEQFF. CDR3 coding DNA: TGTGCCAGCAGCGCCGGGAGGGGGCGACCGATTGAGCAGTTCTTC.

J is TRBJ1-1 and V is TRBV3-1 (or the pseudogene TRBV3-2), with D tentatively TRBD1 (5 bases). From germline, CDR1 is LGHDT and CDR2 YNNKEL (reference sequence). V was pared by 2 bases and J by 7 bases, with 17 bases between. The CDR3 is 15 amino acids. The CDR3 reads CASSQPGTGGSEAFF. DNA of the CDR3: TGTGCCAGCAGCCAACCTGGGACGGGCGGGAGTGAAGCTTTCTTT.

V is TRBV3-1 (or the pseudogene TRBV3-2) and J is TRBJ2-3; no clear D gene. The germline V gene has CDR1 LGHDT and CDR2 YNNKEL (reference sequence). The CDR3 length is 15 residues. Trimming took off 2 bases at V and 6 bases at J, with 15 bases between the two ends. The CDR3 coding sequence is TGTGCCAGCAGCCAAACGGTCGGGTACACGGATACGCAGTATTTT. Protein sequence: CASSQTVGYTDTQYF.

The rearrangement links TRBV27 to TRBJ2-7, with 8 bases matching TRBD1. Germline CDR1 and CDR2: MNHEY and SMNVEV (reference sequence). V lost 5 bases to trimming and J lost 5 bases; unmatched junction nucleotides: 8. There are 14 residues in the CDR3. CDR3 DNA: TGTGCCAGCAGTGGTCAGGGGGCGCACGACGAGCAGTACTTC. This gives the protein CASSGQGAHDEQYF.

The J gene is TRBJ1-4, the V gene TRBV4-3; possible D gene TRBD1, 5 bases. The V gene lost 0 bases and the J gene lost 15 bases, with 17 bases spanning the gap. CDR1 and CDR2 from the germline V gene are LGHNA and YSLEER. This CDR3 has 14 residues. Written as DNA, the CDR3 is TGCGCCAGCAGCCAAGATAGACGGGCCGGGGACTTGTTTTTT. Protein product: CASSQDRRAGDLFF.

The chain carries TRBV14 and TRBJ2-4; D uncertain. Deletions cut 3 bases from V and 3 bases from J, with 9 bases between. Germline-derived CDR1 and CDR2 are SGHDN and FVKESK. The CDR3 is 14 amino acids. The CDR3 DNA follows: TGTGCCAGCAGCCATAACAGAGACAAAAACATTCAGTACTTC. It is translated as CASSHNRDKNIQYF.

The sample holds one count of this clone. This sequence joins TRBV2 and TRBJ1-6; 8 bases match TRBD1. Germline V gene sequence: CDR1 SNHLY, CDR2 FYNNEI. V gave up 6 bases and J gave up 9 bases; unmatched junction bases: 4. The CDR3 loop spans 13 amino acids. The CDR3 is CASRTGGGSPLHF. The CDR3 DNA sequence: TGTGCCAGCAGAACAGGGGGTGGTTCACCCCTCCACTTT.

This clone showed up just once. The DNA of the CDR3 is TGTGCCAGCTCACCGAGGGAAGGCGGGGAGCTGTTTTTT. Amino acid sequence: CASSPREGGELFF. The chain is built from TRBV18 and TRBJ2-2, with a possible D match to TRBD2 (5 bases). The germline gives CDR1 KGHSH, CDR2 LQKENI. The length of the CDR3 is 13 residues. V was trimmed by 3 bases and J by 7 bases, leaving 9 bases between them.

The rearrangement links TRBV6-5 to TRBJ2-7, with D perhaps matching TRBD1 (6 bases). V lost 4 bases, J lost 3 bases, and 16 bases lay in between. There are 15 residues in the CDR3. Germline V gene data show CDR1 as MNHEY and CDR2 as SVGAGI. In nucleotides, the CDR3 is TGTGCCAGCAGTTTCCGGGACATCAACTACTACGAGCAGTACTTC. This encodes CASSFRDINYYEQYF.

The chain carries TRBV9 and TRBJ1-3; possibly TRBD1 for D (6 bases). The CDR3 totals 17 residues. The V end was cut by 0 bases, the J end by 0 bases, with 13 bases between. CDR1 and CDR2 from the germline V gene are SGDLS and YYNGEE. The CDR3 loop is CASSVVGQPVSGNTIYF. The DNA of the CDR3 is TGTGCCAGCAGCGTAGTAGGACAGCCAGTCTCTGGAAACACCATATATTTT.

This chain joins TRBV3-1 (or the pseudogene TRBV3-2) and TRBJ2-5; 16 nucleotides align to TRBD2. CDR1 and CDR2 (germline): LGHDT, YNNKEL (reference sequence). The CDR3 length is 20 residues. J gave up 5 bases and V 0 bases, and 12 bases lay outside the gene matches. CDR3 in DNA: TGTGCCAGCAGCCAAGAGATAAGGGCGGGACTAGCGGGAGGGCCGGAGACCCAGTACTTC. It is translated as CASSQEIRAGLAGGPETQYF.

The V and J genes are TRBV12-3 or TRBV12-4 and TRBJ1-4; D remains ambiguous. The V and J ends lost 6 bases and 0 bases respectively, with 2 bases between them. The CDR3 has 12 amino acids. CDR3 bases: TGTGCCAGCAGCACAACTAATGAAAAACTGTTTTTT. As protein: CASSTTNEKLFF.

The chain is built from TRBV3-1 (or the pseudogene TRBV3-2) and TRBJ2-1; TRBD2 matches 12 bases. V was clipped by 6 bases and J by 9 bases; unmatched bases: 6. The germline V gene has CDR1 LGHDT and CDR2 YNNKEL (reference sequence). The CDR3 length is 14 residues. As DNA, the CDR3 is TGTGCCAGCAGTCGACTAGCGGGAGTGGGTGAGCAGTTCTTC. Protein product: CASSRLAGVGEQFF.

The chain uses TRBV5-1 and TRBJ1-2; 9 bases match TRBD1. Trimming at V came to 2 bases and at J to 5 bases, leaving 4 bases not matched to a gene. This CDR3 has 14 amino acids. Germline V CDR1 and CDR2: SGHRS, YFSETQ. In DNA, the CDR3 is TGCGCCAGCAGCTTACCGGACAGGGGTTATGGCTACACCTTC. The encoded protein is CASSLPDRGYGYTF.

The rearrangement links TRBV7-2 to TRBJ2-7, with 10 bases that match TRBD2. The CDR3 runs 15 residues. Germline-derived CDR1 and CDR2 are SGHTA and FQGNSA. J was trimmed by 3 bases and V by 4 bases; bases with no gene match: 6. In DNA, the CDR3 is TGTGCCAGCAGCTCCGAGCGGGGGGGTAACTACGAGCAGTACTTC. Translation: CASSSERGGNYEQYF.

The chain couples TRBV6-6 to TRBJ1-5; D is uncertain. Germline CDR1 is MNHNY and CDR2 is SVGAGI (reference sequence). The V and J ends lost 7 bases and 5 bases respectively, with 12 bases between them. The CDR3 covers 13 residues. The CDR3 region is CASNWGGYQPQHF. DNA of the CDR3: TGTGCCAGCAATTGGGGAGGGTATCAGCCCCAGCATTTT.